Presented here are 10 T cell receptor beta chains from one specimen sequenced in a study of lymphopenia after photon versus proton radiotherapy. Clones were sequenced by immunoSEQ multiplex PCR, and TCRdb holds only the in-frame ones, with some missing. Among roughly 30,000 clones listed, 94% were seen once. Specimen: peripheral blood, collected from a patient treated with photon-based radiotherapy. The receptors shown here come from a woman between 50 and 59 years old with cholangiocarcinoma.

The chain links TRBV5-1 to TRBJ1-1; D gene ambiguous. Germline assignment: CDR1 SGHRS and CDR2 YFSETQ. The V end lost 4 bases, the J end lost 3 bases, and 16 bases lay between the germline ends. The CDR3 totals 15 residues. CDR3 residues: CASSPFGREDTEAFF. In DNA, the CDR3 is TGCGCCAGCAGCCCCTTCGGTAGGGAGGACACTGAAGCTTTCTTT.

This clone was recorded once. The gene calls are TRBV30 and TRBJ1-6; D may be TRBD1 (6 bases). The CDR3 sequence is 13 residues long. V was trimmed by 3 bases and J by 9 bases, leaving 12 bases between them. Per germline, CDR1 GTSNPN and CDR2 SVGIG (reference sequence). The CDR3 nucleotides read TGTGCCTGGAGGAGGGGGAGCGGTTCACCCCTCCACTTT. Amino acid sequence: CAWRRGSGSPLHF. The whole variable domain, remainder taken from reference TRBV30 and TRBJ1-6, is SQTIHQWPATLVQPVGSPLSLECTVEGTSNPNLYWYRQAAGRGLQLLFYSVGIGQISSEVPQNLSASRPQDRQFILSSKKLLLSDSGFYLCAWRRGSGSPLHFGNGTRLTVT.

The chain recombines TRBV10-2 with TRBJ1-5, with D maybe TRBD1 (6 bases). In germline, CDR1 is WSHSY, CDR2 SAAADI. The CDR3 contains 14 residues. Trimming removed 7 bases from V and 7 bases from J, with 17 bases in between. CDR3 DNA: TGCGCCAGCAAATCCCGGGACATACGGCAGCCCCAGCATTTT. It encodes CASKSRDIRQPQHF.

The chain employs TRBV6-6 and TRBJ1-2; possible D gene TRBD1, 5 bases. Trimming left V 2 bases short and J 5 bases short, with 12 bases between. Germline lookup yields CDR1 MNHNY and CDR2 SVGAGI (reference sequence). The CDR3 sequence is 14 residues long. CDR3 amino acids: CASSYPSWGYGYTF. DNA of the CDR3: TGTGCCAGCAGTTACCCGAGCTGGGGGTATGGCTACACCTTC.

The chain is built from TRBV5-6 and TRBJ1-2; 7 bases line up with TRBD1. CDR1 is SGHDT, CDR2 YYEEEE, per germline. The V gene end was trimmed by 4 bases and the J gene end by 2 bases; junction bases not matched to a gene: 11. The CDR3 is 16 residues long. This CDR3 reads CASSLPPTGVNYGYTF. CDR3 bases: TGTGCCAGCAGCCTTCCCCCAACAGGGGTCAACTATGGCTACACCTTC.

This chain joins TRBV11-2 and TRBJ2-7, with D hard to call. The CDR3 contains 14 residues. Per the germline V gene, CDR1 is SGHAT and CDR2 is FQNNGV. The V gene lost 7 bases and the J gene lost 2 bases, with 15 bases spanning the gap. CDR3 sequence reads: CASTLTKRAYEQYF. In DNA form, the CDR3 reads TGTGCCAGCACCCTGACAAAAAGAGCCTACGAGCAGTACTTC.

The genes are TRBV4-1 and TRBJ1-5; 10 nucleotides line up with TRBD1. The CDR3 loop spans 17 amino acids. V lost 1 base and J lost 2; bases outside the gene matches: 5. Germline CDR1 reads MGHRA; CDR2 reads YSYEKL. CDR3: CASSQVAGTGGNQPQHF. CDR3 in DNA: TGCGCCAGCAGCCAAGTTGCCGGGACAGGGGGCAATCAGCCCCAGCATTTT.

The rearrangement links TRBV4-3 to TRBJ2-4; TRBD1 matches at 8 bases. With V trimmed by 3 bases and J by 9 bases, 7 bases remained unmatched. The CDR3 totals 14 residues. Per the germline V gene, CDR1 is LGHNA and CDR2 is YSLEER. The CDR3 region has the DNA TGCGCCAGCAGCCATGACAGGGGATACTCCATTCAGTACTTC. Translation gives CASSHDRGYSIQYF.

A few counts support this clone. This CDR3 reads CASTGNNSPLHF. The CDR3 DNA is TGTGCCTCCACAGGCAATAATTCACCCCTCCACTTT. The chain couples TRBV10-3 to TRBJ1-6; a weak D match, TRBD1 (5 bases). V was clipped by 11 bases and J by 5 bases, with 10 bases between them. Germline V gene sequence: CDR1 ENHRY, CDR2 SYGVKD. The CDR3 sequence is 12 residues long.

This chain links TRBV6-5 with TRBJ2-7, with 7 bases fitting TRBD1. The CDR3 contains 15 residues. The ends lost 0 bases at V and 4 bases at J; junction bases unmatched: 6. Germline V gene sequence: CDR1 MNHEY, CDR2 SVGAGI. This CDR3 is CASSYSRGQLYEQYF. The DNA of the CDR3 is TGTGCCAGCAGTTACTCCCGGGGACAGCTATACGAGCAGTACTTC.